This TCR beta chain emerged from a study of control samples from healthy donors and cancer patients. The CDR3 loop spans 14 amino acids. V was clipped by 10 bases and J by 9 bases; unmatched bases: 13. Germline values: CDR1 MNHNY, CDR2 SVGAGI (reference sequence). Profiled with immunoSEQ multiplex PCR; TCRdb holds only in-frame clones, not every one. The table records around 150,000 clones, approximately 90% of them present only once. The J gene is TRBJ2-1, the V gene TRBV6-6; 9 nucleotides agree with TRBD1. This clonotype was obtained from a man aged 25-45 years in good health. Source material: blood. The chain's CDR3 is CATAPGQGFSEQFF. The CDR3, as DNA: TGTGCCACCGCACCGGGACAGGGTTTTAGTGAGCAGTTCTTC.